One and the same sample provided the 4 T cell receptor beta chains below, sequenced in a study of cytomegalovirus exposure and HLA in healthy donors (dated by TCRdb to about 2017). The library relied on the immunoSEQ multiplex PCR assay. For the multiplex PCR, a mixture combining 60 forward primers for TCR Vbeta segments and 13 reverse primers for TCR Jbeta segments was used. TCRdb holds this immuneACCESS table with in-frame rearrangements only. Some clones are missing; in checked studies, unresolved V genes explain under half, and the rest has no known cause. The sample profile shows some 150,000 clones; approximately 81% of them were found once. The ten top clones hold roughly 7.6% of the sample. Sample: PBMCs. Every receptor here comes from a woman in her 30s in good health and CMV-seropositive.

The gene calls are TRBV18 and TRBJ1-1; 7 nucleotides agree with TRBD1. This CDR3 has 15 amino acids. V lost 3 bases and J lost 6; bases outside the gene matches: 10. Germline loops: CDR1 KGHSH, CDR2 LQKENI. CDR3 DNA sequence: TGTGCCAGCTCACCCGCAGGGGGTACGAAAGCTGAAGCTTTCTTT. As protein: CASSPAGGTKAEAFF.

The chain uses TRBV11-2 and TRBJ1-3; tentative D call: TRBD1 (6 bases). Germline V CDR1 and CDR2: SGHAT, FQNNGV. The CDR3 has 15 amino acids. Trimming removed 4 bases at V and 4 bases at J, with 14 bases between. The CDR3 sequence is CASSWAGQRGNTIYF. CDR3 bases: TGTGCCAGCAGCTGGGCAGGACAGAGAGGAAACACCATATATTTT.

The V call is TRBV4-3, the J call TRBJ1-4; TRBD1 matches 7 bases. This CDR3 has 14 amino acids. Germline V gene lookup returns CDR1 LGHNA and CDR2 YSLEER. Germline trimming cut 3 bases from V and 6 bases from J; bases unmatched to any gene: 4. The CDR3 spells CASSQTGRDEKLFF. The CDR3 DNA reads as TGCGCCAGCAGCCAGACAGGGCGGGATGAAAAACTGTTTTTT.

The rearrangement links TRBV6-5 to TRBJ2-3; no clear D gene. Looked up from germline, CDR1 is MNHEY and CDR2 is SVGAGI. The germline V and J ends were trimmed by 6 bases and 0 bases, with 13 bases remaining between them. The CDR3 is made up of 15 amino acids. The CDR3 reads CASRSGAYSTDTQYF. For the CDR3, the DNA is TGTGCCAGCAGAAGTGGAGCTTATAGCACAGATACGCAGTATTTT.